The source of this T cell receptor (beta chain) is a study of blood T cell repertoires in COVID-19. At the level of the study: From the United States, Italy and Spain came samples of acute and convalescent COVID-19. PBMCs, B-cell-depleted T cells, or T cells provided the cDNA or gDNA that made up the material.

Original data processing: It was from reference gene primer amplification that nucleated cell counts were estimated. Here immunoSEQ multiplex PCR was the method, and the copy in TCRdb shows in-frame clones only, minus some. That table furnishes V, J and clone size, whereas the DNA furnished D and trimming. The table has about 92,000 clones, about 89% seen once; the top ten hold about 1.8%. CDR3 length: 14 residues. The V end was cut by 4 bases, the J end by 6 bases, with 16 bases between. Germline CDR1 is SGHRS and CDR2 is YFSETQ. This receptor was obtained from a human donor with active COVID-19. The donor label of this sample is uncertain. Sequencing used peripheral blood. V gene TRBV5-1 combines with J gene TRBJ1-1, with D possibly being TRBD1 (5 bases). The CDR3: CASSNARVSAEAFF. Written as DNA, the CDR3 is TGCGCCAGCAGCAACGCCAGGGTCAGCGCTGAAGCTTTCTTT.